The clone carrying this T cell receptor (beta chain) was seen a few times. The record originates from a study of control samples from healthy donors and cancer patients. The method was immunoSEQ multiplex PCR; TCRdb's version includes in-frame clones alone and lacks a portion of them. The sample carries around 130,000 clones, 90% recorded once. Germline CDR1 is MDHEN and CDR2 is SYDVKM. The trim removed 5 bases at V and 5 bases at J, leaving 8 bases unmatched. CDR3 length: 15 amino acids. This sequence originates from a man between 18 and 35 years old in good health. The rearrangement uses TRBV28 and TRBJ2-2; 7 positions agree with TRBD1. Sequencing was performed on blood. CDR3 DNA: TGTGCCAGCAGTACCTACAGGGGACGTACCGGGGAGCTGTTTTTT. The encoded protein is CASSTYRGRTGELFF.